This T cell receptor beta chain was profiled in a study of CD8+ T cells in alopecia areata. This clone was seen more than once but under ten times. No antigen is known for it. Study-wide points: Normal skin's resident alphabeta T cells are sequenced alongside lesional scalp T cells.

Sequencing used cDNA as its template, made by extracting RNA and reverse transcribing it. Libraries were prepared by immunoSEQ multiplex PCR; TCRdb keeps only in-frame clonotypes and omits some of them. The sample yields about 200,000 clones, around two fifths seen once. Deletions cut 3 bases from V and 9 bases from J, with 16 bases between. Germline assignment: CDR1 SGDLS and CDR2 YYNGEE. The CDR3 has 15 amino acids. Noted treatment: oral pan-JAK inhibitor, 5-10 mg twice daily. The receptor was derived from a human donor with alopecia areata. The sample in question was CD4+ T cells sorted from blood, obtained at approximately week 30, from a patient treated with tofacitinib. The chain joins TRBV9 to TRBJ1-6; no firm D call. CDR3 bases: TGTGCCAGCAGCGATCGAGGCGGGGATACTTCACCCCTCCACTTT. This codes for CASSDRGGDTSPLHF.